Each of the 7 T cell receptor beta chains below was sequenced from the same sample in a study of cytomegalovirus exposure and HLA in healthy donors. Primers included in the PCR were 60 Vbeta and 13 Jbeta primers. This table comes from immunoSEQ multiplex PCR, and its TCRdb copy is limited to in-frame clones, with some not included. Of some 160,000 clones listed, about three quarters are singletons. Sequenced: PBMCs. The receptors derive from a woman in her twenties or thirties in good health and CMV-seronegative.

The chain combines TRBV28 with TRBJ1-1, with D tentatively TRBD1 (6 bases). This CDR3 contains 14 residues. Trimming pared 8 bases from V and 10 bases from J, leaving 23 bases between. Germline loops: CDR1 MDHEN, CDR2 SYDVKM. The CDR3: CASGVSGGRITAFF. In DNA, the CDR3 is TGTGCCAGCGGAGTTTCCGGGGGGCGAATTACAGCTTTCTTT.

This chain connects TRBV10-3 to TRBJ1-2; D is perhaps TRBD1 (6 bases). V was cut by 11 bases and J by 8 bases, with 21 bases left in between. Germline V CDR1 and CDR2: ENHRY, SYGVKD. The CDR3 length is 13 residues. The CDR3 spells CAGRDGGPGGYTF. CDR3 in DNA: TGTGCCGGGAGGGACGGGGGCCCCGGAGGCTACACCTTC.

The chain has TRBV19 and TRBJ2-2, with 8 bases identical to TRBD2. From germline, CDR1 is LNHDA and CDR2 SQIVND (reference sequence). The CDR3 runs 15 residues. With V trimmed by 7 bases and J by 4 bases, 8 bases remained unmatched. The CDR3 is CASIPGGRGTGELFF. The CDR3 DNA sequence: TGTGCCAGTATCCCGGGGGGGCGCGGCACCGGGGAGCTGTTTTTT.

The chain links TRBV6-5 to TRBJ1-1; TRBD1 matches 11 bases. Germline V CDR1 and CDR2: MNHEY, SVGAGI. CDR3 length: 14 residues. Trimming cost V 7 bases and J 4 bases; bases outside gene matches: 5. The DNA of the CDR3 is TGTGCCAGCACCTACGGACAGGGGGCCACTGAAGCTTTCTTT. Protein: CASTYGQGATEAFF.

The table lists this clone with a count of one. J is TRBJ2-3 and V is TRBV5-1, with D hard to call. The V end was cut by 0 bases, the J end by 2 bases, with 10 bases between. CDR3 size: 15 residues. Germline-derived CDR1 and CDR2 are SGHRS and YFSETQ. Here the CDR3 DNA reads TGCGCCAGCAGCTTGGCGCCCCAGTTCACAGATACGCAGTATTTT. Amino acid sequence: CASSLAPQFTDTQYF.

This chain connects TRBV5-4 to TRBJ2-5; 7 nucleotides agree with TRBD1. The CDR3 has 15 amino acids. CDR1 and CDR2 from the germline V gene are SGHNT and YYREEE (reference sequence). V was pared by 2 bases and J by 5 bases, with 9 bases of the junction left unmatched. In nucleotides, the CDR3 is TGTGCCAGCAGCTTACGGACAGGCGAATCGGAGACCCAGTACTTC. Its protein product is CASSLRTGESETQYF.

The chain is built from TRBV28 and TRBJ2-1, with TRBD1 matching over 9 bases. The CDR3 runs to 14 residues. Per the germline V gene, CDR1 is MDHEN and CDR2 is SYDVKM. V shed 6 bases, J shed 0 bases, and the junction held 0 bases outside the gene matches. Here the CDR3 reads CASRTGGSYNEQFF. The DNA of the CDR3 is TGTGCCAGCAGGACAGGGGGCTCCTACAATGAGCAGTTCTTC.